The T cell receptor (beta chain) described here comes from a study of control samples from healthy donors and cancer patients. The CDR3 runs 15 residues. Trimming pared 5 bases from V and 4 bases from J, leaving 15 bases between. Germline values: CDR1 SEHNR, CDR2 FQNEAQ (reference sequence). Profiling relied on immunoSEQ multiplex PCR, and the TCRdb table lists in-frame clones only, not all of them. Among some 130,000 clones listed, 80% to 95% were seen once. This TCR was sampled from a man younger than 35 in good health. Sequencing was done on a sample of blood. V and J are TRBV7-9 and TRBJ2-1; D is perhaps TRBD1 (6 bases). The CDR3 loop reads CASSTLRGPYNEQFF. The DNA for the CDR3 is TGTGCCAGCAGCACACTCAGGGGACCTTACAATGAGCAGTTCTTC.